The 21 T cell receptor beta chains given below trace back to one sample, sequenced in a study of T cell responses to AZD1222 COVID-19 vaccine. The assay was immunoSEQ multiplex PCR, and TCRdb's table has in-frame clones only and misses some. The table includes approximately 69,000 clones, 75% to 90% detected once. The specimen comprised peripheral blood, sampled 28 days after the second AZD1222 dose. These receptors were obtained from an adult who received the AZD1222 COVID-19 vaccine.

The rearrangement joins TRBV5-1 to TRBJ1-3, with no clear D. Trimming removed 4 bases from V and 0 bases from J, with 8 bases in between. The CDR3 has 14 amino acids. Per the germline V gene, CDR1 is SGHRS and CDR2 is YFSETQ. The CDR3 DNA reads as TGCGCCAGCAGCGTTGGCAGCTCTGGAAACACCATATATTTT. Protein: CASSVGSSGNTIYF.

The chain links TRBV29-1 to TRBJ1-2, with TRBD1 as a possible D gene (5 bases). Germline V lookup: CDR1 SQVTM, CDR2 ANQGSEA. Trimming left V 6 bases short and J 7 bases short, with 15 bases between. This CDR3 is built from 12 residues. CDR3 sequence: CSVAGTPGGYTF. The CDR3 DNA follows: TGCAGCGTGGCCGGGACCCCCGGTGGCTACACCTTC.

V gene TRBV11-3 combines with J gene TRBJ2-6, with D possibly TRBD1 on 6 matching bases. CDR3 length: 18 residues. The V end was cut by 4 bases, the J end by 0 bases, with 16 bases between. Per germline, CDR1 SGHNT and CDR2 YENEEA. DNA of the CDR3: TGTGCCAGCAGCTCTCCAGGGACAAGTAGCTCTGGGGCCAACGTCCTGACTTTC. It is translated as CASSSPGTSSSGANVLTF.

The chain carries TRBV11-2 and TRBJ2-7; possible D gene TRBD2, 6 bases. The CDR3 consists of 14 residues. From germline, CDR1 is SGHAT and CDR2 FQNNGV. The V gene lost 6 bases and the J gene lost 1 base, with 13 bases spanning the gap. CDR3 sequence reads: CASSTGRGSYEQYF. As DNA, the CDR3 is TGTGCCAGCAGTACGGGGCGGGGTTCCTACGAGCAGTACTTC.

V is TRBV21-1 and J is TRBJ2-5. TRBV21-1 is shown as a pseudogene. This CDR3 is built from 15 residues. CDR3 sequence: CASSKDPDKRRAQYF. Written as DNA, the CDR3 is TGTGCCAGCAGCAAAGACCCCGACAAGCGCCGGGCCCAGTACTTC.

This clone was counted only a few times. The chain combines TRBV4-1 with TRBJ1-4; D is undetermined. The length of the CDR3 is 12 residues. Germline CDR1 and CDR2: MGHRA and YSYEKL. V was trimmed by 0 bases and J by 11 bases, leaving 7 bases between them. CDR3 sequence: CASSQDGQKLFF. CDR3 nucleotides: TGCGCCAGCAGCCAAGATGGGCAGAAACTGTTTTTT.

This clone turned up a few times. For the CDR3, the DNA is TGTGCCAGCAGCATAGGGACAACGACTGGAAACACCATATATTTT. Translation gives CASSIGTTTGNTIYF. The chain is built from TRBV6-5 and TRBJ1-3; TRBD1 is a possible D gene (6 bases). The CDR3 has 15 amino acids. The germline CDR1 and CDR2 sequences are MNHEY and SVGAGI. V lost 6 bases to trimming and J lost 2 bases, with 14 bases between them.

This chain links TRBV19 with TRBJ1-4; 7 bases map to TRBD1. Germline V gene lookup returns CDR1 LNHDA and CDR2 SQIVND (reference sequence). The V and J ends lost 5 bases and 3 bases, in that order; junction bases with no gene match: 9. CDR3 size: 16 residues. The chain's CDR3 is CASSVDRARANEKLFF. CDR3 DNA: TGTGCCAGTAGTGTTGACAGGGCGAGAGCTAATGAAAAACTGTTTTTT.

Ten or more counts support this clone. The V call is TRBV6-5, the J call TRBJ1-6; D may be TRBD1 (5 bases). Germline loops: CDR1 MNHEY, CDR2 SVGAGI. V dropped 6 bases and J dropped 7 bases, with 13 bases sitting between them. The CDR3 totals 14 residues. CDR3 bases: TGTGCCAGCAGGGGGGAAGGCTGGAATTCACCCCTCCACTTT. Its protein is CASRGEGWNSPLHF.

The genes are TRBV11-2 and TRBJ2-1; 8 bases fit TRBD2. Germline loops: CDR1 SGHAT, CDR2 FQNNGV. This CDR3 spans 15 amino acids. The ends lost 2 bases at V and 5 bases at J; junction bases unmatched: 5. In DNA form, the CDR3 reads TGTGCCAGCAGCTTACAAACTAGCGGCCACAATGAGCAGTTCTTC. It translates to CASSLQTSGHNEQFF.

The chain joins TRBV2 to TRBJ1-1; 7 bases align to TRBD1. CDR3 length: 14 amino acids. Unmatched junction bases numbered 8, after V lost 6 bases and J lost 4 bases. The V gene's germline CDR1 is SNHLY and CDR2 FYNNEI. CDR3 sequence reads: CASSVDRDPTEAFF. CDR3 sequence (DNA): TGTGCCAGCAGCGTTGACAGGGACCCCACTGAAGCTTTCTTT.

The V call is TRBV14, the J call TRBJ2-3; a possible D gene is TRBD1 (6 bases). Trimming pared 1 base from V and 3 bases from J, leaving 11 bases between. Germline V gene data show CDR1 as SGHDN and CDR2 as FVKESK. The CDR3 runs 15 residues. CDR3 region: CASSQAAGVTDTQYF. CDR3 in DNA: TGTGCCAGCAGCCAAGCCGCAGGGGTGACAGATACGCAGTATTTT. Full variable domain (remainder filled in from reference TRBV14 and TRBJ2-3): EAGVTQFPSHSVIEKGQTVTLRCDPISGHDNLYWYRRVMGKEIKFLLHFVKESKQDESGMPNNRFLAERTGGTYSTLKVQPAELEDSGVYFCASSQAAGVTDTQYFGPGTRLTVL.

This clone appeared many times. CDR3 DNA: TGTGCCTCCCAGAGCGCTAACTATGGCTACACCTTC. Translating gives CASQSANYGYTF. The chain uses TRBV25-1 and TRBJ1-2; no firm D call. V lost 11 bases and J 0 bases, leaving 10 bases between the germline ends. The length of the CDR3 is 12 residues. The germline CDR1 and CDR2 sequences are MGHDK and SYGVNS.

This sequence joins TRBV14 and TRBJ1-5, with D maybe TRBD1 (6 bases). The ends were cut back, 1 base at V and 1 base at J, with 8 bases in the middle. Germline CDR1 is SGHDN and CDR2 is FVKESK. This CDR3 has 15 amino acids. As DNA, the CDR3 is TGTGCCAGCAGCCAAGGGGGGGCCAGCAATCAGCCCCAGCATTTT. As protein: CASSQGGASNQPQHF.

This chain uses TRBV7-8 with TRBJ1-2; D remains unclear. Per germline, CDR1 SGHVS and CDR2 FQNEAQ. V was shortened by 5 bases and J by 8 bases, with 18 bases between the two germline ends. The CDR3 is 14 residues long. DNA of the CDR3: TGTGCCAGCAGCCTCCTGAGGGAGTCGTACGGCTACACCTTC. Its translation is CASSLLRESYGYTF.

The chain couples TRBV11-2 to TRBJ2-7; D may be TRBD2 (6 bases). The germline V gene has CDR1 SGHAT and CDR2 FQNNGV. CDR3 size: 13 residues. V lost 3 bases and J 1 base, leaving 7 bases between the germline ends. Here the CDR3 reads CASSFGLSYEQYF. In nucleotides, the CDR3 is TGTGCCAGCAGCTTCGGACTATCCTACGAGCAGTACTTC.

The chain is built from TRBV5-1 and TRBJ1-2; weak D call: TRBD1 (5 bases). This CDR3 has 12 residues. V lost 4 bases and J lost 8, with 12 bases in between. The germline CDR1 and CDR2 sequences are SGHRS and YFSETQ. The DNA of the CDR3 is TGCGCCAGCAGCCCTACAGGAGAGGGCTACACCTTC. It specifies CASSPTGEGYTF. The full variable domain, its missing parts supplied by reference TRBV5-1 and TRBJ1-2, is KAGVTQTPRYLIKTRGQQVTLSCSPISGHRSVSWYQQTPGQGLQFLFEYFSETQRNKGNFPGRFSGRQFSNSRSEMNVSTLELGDSALYLCASSPTGEGYTFGSGTRLTVV.

This chain connects TRBV29-1 to TRBJ1-2; TRBD1 matches 8 bases. V lost 6 bases and J lost 8; bases outside the gene matches: 8. This CDR3 has 12 residues. Germline CDR1 and CDR2: SQVTM and ANQGSEA. The CDR3 DNA follows: TGCAGCGTGGGAACAGGGGGGGGAGGCTACACCTTC. This sequence encodes CSVGTGGGGYTF. Variable domain in full (rest from reference TRBV29-1 and TRBJ1-2): SAVISQKPSRDICQRGTSLTIQCQVDSQVTMMFWYRQQPGQSLTLIATANQGSEATYESGFVIDKFPISRPNLTFSTLTVSNMSPEDSSIYLCSVGTGGGGYTFGSGTRLTVV.

V gene TRBV6-5 combines with J gene TRBJ2-4; D gene ambiguous. CDR1 and CDR2 from the germline V gene are MNHEY and SVGAGI. The CDR3 has 11 residues. The V end was cut by 8 bases, the J end by 5 bases, with 7 bases between. The CDR3 DNA reads TGTGCCAGCCGCGGAGAAAACATTCAGTACTTC. Its protein is CASRGENIQYF.

This rearrangement joins TRBV7-9 to TRBJ2-3; D might be TRBD2 (6 bases). Germline loops: CDR1 SEHNR, CDR2 FQNEAQ (reference sequence). Trimming stripped 5 bases from V and 5 bases from J, with 11 bases between. This CDR3 has 13 residues. CDR3 sequence reads: CASSAPAGDTQYF. CDR3 DNA: TGTGCCAGCAGCGCCCCAGCGGGAGATACGCAGTATTTT.

The V and J genes are TRBV5-1 and TRBJ1-1, with TRBD1 matching over 8 bases. The CDR3 contains 14 residues. Trimming took 0 bases from V and 4 from J; bases not matched to a gene: 2. CDR1 and CDR2 (germline): SGHRS, YFSETQ. The CDR3 DNA is TGCGCCAGCAGCTTGGCCACAGGGGGCACTGAAGCTTTCTTT. Encoded protein: CASSLATGGTEAFF.